Detailed here is one T cell receptor (beta chain). The table came from immunoSEQ multiplex PCR; TCRdb's copy has only in-frame clones and leaves some out. Here the sample spans 5,000 to 7,500 clones, approximately 86% being singletons. Germline CDR1 reads SGHAT; CDR2 reads FQDESV (reference sequence). Trimming took 7 bases from V and 2 from J; bases not matched to a gene: 14. The CDR3 loop spans 16 amino acids. This specimen belongs to a study of blood T cell dynamics during melanoma immunotherapy. Study-wide context: Standard first-line treatment here was pembrolizumab or nivolumab plus ipilimumab in metastatic melanoma.

Time point given: week 3, after first cycle of checkpoint inhibitor. No patient had earlier systemic cancer treatment, concurrent immunosuppressants, or another active cancer. J is TRBJ2-7 and V is TRBV11-1, with 7 bases fitting TRBD2. The TCR sequence derives from a human donor with melanoma. The input for sequencing was blood, taken from a patient treated with checkpoint blockade. CDR3 coding DNA: TGTGCCAGCACCCTCCCCCGCGGGGGTCGCCCCTACGAGCAGTACTTC. Its protein is CASTLPRGGRPYEQYF.